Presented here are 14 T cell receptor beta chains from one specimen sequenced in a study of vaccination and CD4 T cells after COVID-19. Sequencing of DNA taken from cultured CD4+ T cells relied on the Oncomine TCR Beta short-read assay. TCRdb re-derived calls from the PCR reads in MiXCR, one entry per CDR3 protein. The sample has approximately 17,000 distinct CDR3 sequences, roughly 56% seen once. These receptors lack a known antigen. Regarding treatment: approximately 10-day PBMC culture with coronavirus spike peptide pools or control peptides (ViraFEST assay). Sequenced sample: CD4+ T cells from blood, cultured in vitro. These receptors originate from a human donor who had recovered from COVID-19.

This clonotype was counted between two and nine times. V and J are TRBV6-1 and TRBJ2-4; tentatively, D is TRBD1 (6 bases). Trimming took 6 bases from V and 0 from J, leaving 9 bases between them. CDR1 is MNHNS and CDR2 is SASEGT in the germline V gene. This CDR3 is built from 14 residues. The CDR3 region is CASRDRIAKNIQYF. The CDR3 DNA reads TGTGCCAGCAGGGACAGAATAGCCAAAAACATTCAGTACTTC.

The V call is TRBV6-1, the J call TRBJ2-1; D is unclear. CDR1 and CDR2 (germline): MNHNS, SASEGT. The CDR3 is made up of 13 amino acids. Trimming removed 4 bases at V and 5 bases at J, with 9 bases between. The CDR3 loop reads CASSVHHDNEQFF. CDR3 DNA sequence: TGTGCCAGCAGTGTCCACCACGACAATGAGCAGTTCTTC.

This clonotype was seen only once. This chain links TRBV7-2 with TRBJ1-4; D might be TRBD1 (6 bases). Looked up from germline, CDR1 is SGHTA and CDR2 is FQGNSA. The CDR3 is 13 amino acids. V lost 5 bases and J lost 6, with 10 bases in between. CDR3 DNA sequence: TGTGCCAGCAGCCGGACAGCGGATGAAAAACTGTTTTTT. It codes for CASSRTADEKLFF.

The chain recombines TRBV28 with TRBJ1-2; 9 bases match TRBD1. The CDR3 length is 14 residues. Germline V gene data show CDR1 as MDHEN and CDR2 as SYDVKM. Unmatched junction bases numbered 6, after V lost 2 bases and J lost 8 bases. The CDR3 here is CASSLIRQGGGYTF. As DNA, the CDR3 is TGTGCCAGCAGTTTAATCCGACAGGGGGGGGGCTACACCTTC.

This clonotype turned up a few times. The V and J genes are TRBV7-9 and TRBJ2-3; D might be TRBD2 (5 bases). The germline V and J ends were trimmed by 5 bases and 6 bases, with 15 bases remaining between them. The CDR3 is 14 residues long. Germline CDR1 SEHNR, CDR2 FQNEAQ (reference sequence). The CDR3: CASSVIARWDTQYF. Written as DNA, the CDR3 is TGTGCCAGCAGCGTAATAGCGAGATGGGATACGCAGTATTTT.

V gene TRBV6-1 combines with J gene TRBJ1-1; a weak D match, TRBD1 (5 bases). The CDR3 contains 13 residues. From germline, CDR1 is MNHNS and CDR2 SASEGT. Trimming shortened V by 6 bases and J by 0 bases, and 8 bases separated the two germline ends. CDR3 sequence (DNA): TGTGCCAGCAGGGAACAGGTGAACACTGAAGCTTTCTTT. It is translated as CASREQVNTEAFF.

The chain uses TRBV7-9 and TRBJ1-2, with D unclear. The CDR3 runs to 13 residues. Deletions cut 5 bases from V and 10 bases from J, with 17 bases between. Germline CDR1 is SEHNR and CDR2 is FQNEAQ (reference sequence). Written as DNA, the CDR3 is TGTGCCAGCAGCCCCACCGTCGGCGGATCCTACACCTTC. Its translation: CASSPTVGGSYTF.

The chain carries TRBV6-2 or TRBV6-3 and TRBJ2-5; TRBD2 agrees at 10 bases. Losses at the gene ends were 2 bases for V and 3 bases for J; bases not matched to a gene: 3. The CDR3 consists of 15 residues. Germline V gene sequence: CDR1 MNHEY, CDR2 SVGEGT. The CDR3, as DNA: TGTGCCAGCAGTTACCGTCTAGCGGGAGAAGAGACCCAGTACTTC. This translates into CASSYRLAGEETQYF.

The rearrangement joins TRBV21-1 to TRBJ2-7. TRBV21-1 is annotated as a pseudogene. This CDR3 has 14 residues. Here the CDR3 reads CASTSGDCSYEQYF. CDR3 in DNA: TGTGCCAGCACGTCTGGGGATTGCTCCTACGAGCAGTACTTC.

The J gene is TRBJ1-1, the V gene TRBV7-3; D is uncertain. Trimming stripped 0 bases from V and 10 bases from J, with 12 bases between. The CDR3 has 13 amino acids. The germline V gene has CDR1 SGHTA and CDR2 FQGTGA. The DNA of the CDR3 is TGTGCCAGCAGCTTAACCCCCGAGACGGGAGCTTTCTTT. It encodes CASSLTPETGAFF.

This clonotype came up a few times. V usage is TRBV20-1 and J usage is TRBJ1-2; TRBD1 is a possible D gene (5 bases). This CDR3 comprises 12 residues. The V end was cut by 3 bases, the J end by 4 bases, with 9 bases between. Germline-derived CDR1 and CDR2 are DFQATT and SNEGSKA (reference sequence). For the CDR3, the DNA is TGCAGTGCTAGCGGGGGGGTCTATGGCTACACCTTC. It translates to CSASGGVYGYTF.

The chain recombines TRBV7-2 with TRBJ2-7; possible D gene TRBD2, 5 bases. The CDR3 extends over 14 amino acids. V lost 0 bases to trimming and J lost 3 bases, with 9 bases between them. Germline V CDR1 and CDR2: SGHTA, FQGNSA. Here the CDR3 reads CASSLASDLYEQYF. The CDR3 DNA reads TGTGCCAGCAGCTTAGCTAGCGACCTCTACGAGCAGTACTTC.

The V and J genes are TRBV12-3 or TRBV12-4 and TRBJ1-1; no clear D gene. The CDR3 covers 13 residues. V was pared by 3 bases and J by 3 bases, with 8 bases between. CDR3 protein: CASSLRRDTEAFF. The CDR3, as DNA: TGTGCCAGCAGTTTGCGGAGGGACACTGAAGCTTTCTTT.

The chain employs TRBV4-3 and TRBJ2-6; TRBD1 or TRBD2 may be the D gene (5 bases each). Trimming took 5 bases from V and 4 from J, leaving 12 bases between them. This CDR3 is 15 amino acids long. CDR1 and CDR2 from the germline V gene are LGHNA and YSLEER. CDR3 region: CASSNGGSGANVLTF. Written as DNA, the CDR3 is TGCGCCAGCAGCAATGGGGGATCAGGGGCCAACGTCCTGACTTTC.